A selection of T cell receptor beta chains follows, all from one sample in a study of T-cell reconstitution after alpha-beta-depleted transplantation in children. TCRdb re-derived calls from the PCR reads in MiXCR, one entry per CDR3 protein. The sample records 70,000 to 95,000 distinct CDR3 sequences, more than 9% being singletons. The sequencing here drew on PBMCs from the stem cell graft donor, taken from the stem cell graft. These TCRs come from a human donor who donated a stem cell graft to a child with inherited bone marrow failure. Each CDR3 is given with its conserved first and last residue. A D gene is named only where the DNA matches it firmly. Only part of the rows carry a size: once, few, many, or a class if the clone is expanded.

V gene: TRBV3-1; J gene: TRBJ2-5; clone size: many; D gene: .; CDR3 protein: CASSSGRFQETQYF; CDR3 DNA: TGTGCCAGCAGCTCAGGACGTTTTCAAGAGACCCAGTACTTC
V gene: TRBV20-1; J gene: TRBJ2-3; clone size: many; D gene: .; CDR3 protein: CSAREGSAVDTQYF; CDR3 DNA: TGCAGTGCTAGAGAAGGGTCAGCAGTCGATACGCAGTATTTT
V gene: TRBV12-3/TRBV12-4; J gene: TRBJ1-6; clone size: many; D gene: .; CDR3 protein: CASNGDFDSPLHF; CDR3 DNA: TGTGCCAGCAATGGGGACTTCGATTCACCCCTCCACTTT
V gene: TRBV2; J gene: TRBJ2-7; clone size: many; D gene: .; CDR3 protein: CASRDRPYEQYF; CDR3 DNA: TGTGCCAGCAGGGACAGACCCTACGAGCAGTACTTC
V gene: TRBV12-3/TRBV12-4; J gene: TRBJ2-1; clone size: many; D gene: TRBD2; CDR3 protein: CASSTTSGYNEQFF; CDR3 DNA: TGTGCCAGCAGTACGACTAGCGGTTACAATGAGCAGTTCTTC
V gene: TRBV9; J gene: TRBJ1-5; clone size: many; D gene: .; CDR3 protein: CASSAGGGRQPQHF; CDR3 DNA: TGTGCCAGCAGCGCGGGAGGCGGCAGGCAGCCCCAGCATTTT
V gene: TRBV5-1; J gene: TRBJ2-3; clone size: many; D gene: TRBD2; CDR3 protein: CASSFSGGVGDTQYF; CDR3 DNA: TGCGCCAGCAGCTTTAGCGGGGGAGTGGGGGATACGCAGTATTTT
V gene: TRBV7-8; J gene: TRBJ2-7; clone size: many; D gene: TRBD2; CDR3 protein: CASSLAWTSDFAYEQYF; CDR3 DNA: TGTGCCAGCAGCTTAGCGTGGACTAGCGACTTCGCCTACGAGCAGTACTTC
V gene: TRBV7-2; J gene: TRBJ2-5; clone size: few; D gene: .; CDR3 protein: CASNPGASETQYF; CDR3 DNA: TGTGCCAGCAACCCCGGGGCGTCAGAGACCCAGTACTTC
V gene: TRBV19; J gene: TRBJ2-3; clone size: .; D gene: TRBD2; CDR3 protein: CASGRAPDTQYF; CDR3 DNA: TGTGCCAGTGGGAGGGCCCCAGATACGCAGTATTTT
V gene: TRBV6-5; J gene: TRBJ2-7; clone size: few; D gene: .; CDR3 protein: CASSSRDDLYEQYF; CDR3 DNA: TGTGCCAGCAGTTCCCGGGACGATCTCTACGAGCAGTACTTC